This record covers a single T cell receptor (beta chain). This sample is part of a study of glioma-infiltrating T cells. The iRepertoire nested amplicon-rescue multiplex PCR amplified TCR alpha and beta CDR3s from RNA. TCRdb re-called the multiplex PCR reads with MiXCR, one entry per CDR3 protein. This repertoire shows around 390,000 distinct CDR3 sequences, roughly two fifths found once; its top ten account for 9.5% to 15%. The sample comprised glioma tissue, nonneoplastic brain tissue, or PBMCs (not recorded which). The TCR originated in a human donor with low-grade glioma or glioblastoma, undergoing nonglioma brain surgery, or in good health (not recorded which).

The CDR3 is CATELGAGVRFGEAFF. DNA for the CDR3: TGTGCCACGGAACTCGGGGCAGGGGTGAGATTTGGTGAAGCTTTCTTT. The chain carries TRBV7-9 and TRBJ1-1, with D perhaps matching TRBD1 (6 bases). CDR3 length: 16 amino acids. Looked up from germline, CDR1 is SEHNR and CDR2 is FQNEAQ (reference sequence). Trimming cost V 10 bases and J 7 bases, with 28 bases left between them.